The T cell receptor beta chain under discussion was sequenced for a study of early T cells in non-severe SARS-CoV-2 infection. The study, taken as a whole, reports: Sequences matched to VDJdb favored anti-spike CD8 responses, while private and CD4 specificities were missed.

The CDR3 spans 13 residues. Germline loops: CDR1 SGDLS, CDR2 YYNGEE. V lost 0 bases and J 4 bases, leaving 5 bases between the germline ends. In regard to this clonotype: Its antigen is not known.

Unique molecular identifiers (one per individual cDNA molecule) were attached. TCRdb redid the calling of the 5' RACE reads with MiXCR, one entry per CDR3 protein. The sample records about 110,000 distinct CDR3 sequences, 9% to 13% being singletons. The sequenced material came from whole blood. This clonotype was sampled from an adult who was a healthcare worker with PCR-confirmed SARS-CoV-2 infection or an uninfected control (not recorded which). The chain combines TRBV9 with TRBJ2-1; D might be TRBD2 (5 bases). CDR3 protein: CASSVGEYNEQFF. The CDR3 bases are TGTGCCAGCAGCGTAGGGGAGTACAATGAGCAGTTCTTC.